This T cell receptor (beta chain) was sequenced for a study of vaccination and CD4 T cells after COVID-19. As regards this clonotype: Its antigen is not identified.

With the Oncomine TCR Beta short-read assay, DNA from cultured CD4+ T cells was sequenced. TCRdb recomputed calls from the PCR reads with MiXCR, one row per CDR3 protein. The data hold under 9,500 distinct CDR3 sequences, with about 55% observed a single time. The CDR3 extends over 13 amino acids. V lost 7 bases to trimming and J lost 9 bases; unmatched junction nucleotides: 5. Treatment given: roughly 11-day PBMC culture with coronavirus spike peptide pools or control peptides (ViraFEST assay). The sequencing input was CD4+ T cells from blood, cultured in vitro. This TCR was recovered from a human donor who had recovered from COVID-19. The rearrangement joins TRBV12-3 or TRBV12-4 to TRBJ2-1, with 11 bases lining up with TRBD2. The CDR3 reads CASTLTSGSEQFF. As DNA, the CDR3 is TGTGCCAGCACCCTCACTAGCGGGAGTGAGCAGTTCTTC.